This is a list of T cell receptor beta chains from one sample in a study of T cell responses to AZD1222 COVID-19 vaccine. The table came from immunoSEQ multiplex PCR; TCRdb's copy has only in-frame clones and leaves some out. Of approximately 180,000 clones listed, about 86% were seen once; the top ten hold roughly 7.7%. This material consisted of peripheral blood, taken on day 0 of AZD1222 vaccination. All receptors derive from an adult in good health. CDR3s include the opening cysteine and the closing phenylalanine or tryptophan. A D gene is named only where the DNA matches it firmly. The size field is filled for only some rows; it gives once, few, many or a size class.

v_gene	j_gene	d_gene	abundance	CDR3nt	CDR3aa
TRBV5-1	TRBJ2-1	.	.	TGCGCCAGCAGCCAATGGGGGCGAACAGGATACAATGAGCAGTTCTTC	CASSQWGRTGYNEQFF
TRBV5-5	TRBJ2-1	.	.	TGTGCCAGCAGCTTGGGGGCAATGGCCGCGTTGGGATACAATGAGCAGTTCTTC	CASSLGAMAALGYNEQFF
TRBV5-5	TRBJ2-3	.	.	TGTGCCAGCAGCTTTAGGGGAGAGAGGACAGATACGCAGTATTTT	CASSFRGERTDTQYF
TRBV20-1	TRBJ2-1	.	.	TGCAGTGCTAGTCGGGGGTCCTTACCCAATGAGCAGTTCTTC	CSASRGSLPNEQFF
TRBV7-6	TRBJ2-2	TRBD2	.	TGTGCCAGCAGCTTGGCTAGCGGGGCCACCACCGGGGAGCTGTTTTTT	CASSLASGATTGELFF
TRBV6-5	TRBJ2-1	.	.	TGTGCCAGCAGTTACGGGATCGGCGCCCGTGAGCAGTTCTTC	CASSYGIGAREQFF
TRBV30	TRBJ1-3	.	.	TGTGCCTGGAGTAGGCTTGTTACCTCTGGAAACACCATATATTTT	CAWSRLVTSGNTIYF
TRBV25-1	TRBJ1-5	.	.	TGTGCCAGCAGTGCCCATCCGGGACATGTGTATCAGCCCCAGCATTTT	CASSAHPGHVYQPQHF
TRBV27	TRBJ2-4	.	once	TGTGCCAGCAGTCCCCGGGACTTTGGTTTCTCTCAGTACTTC	CASSPRDFGFSQYF
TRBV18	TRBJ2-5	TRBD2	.	TGTGCCAGCTCACCTTATACCCCTCAGCGGGGGGCCGGAGAGACCCAGTACTTC	CASSPYTPQRGAGETQYF
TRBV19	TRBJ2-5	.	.	TGTGCCAGTAGTATCCAGTACCAAGAGACCCAGTACTTC	CASSIQYQETQYF
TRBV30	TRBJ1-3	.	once	TGTGCCTGGAGTGTACGTGGGGCCACCATATATTTT	CAWSVRGATIYF
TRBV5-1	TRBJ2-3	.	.	TGCGCCAGCAGTTCGGGGGAGGACACAGATACGCAGTATTTT	CASSSGEDTDTQYF